The 5 T cell receptor beta chains given below trace back to one sample, sequenced in a study of blood T cell repertoires in COVID-19. The method was immunoSEQ multiplex PCR; TCRdb's version includes in-frame clones alone and lacks a portion of them. The data hold 100,000 to 150,000 clones, with around three quarters observed a single time. Sequenced input: peripheral blood. The receptors were sampled from a man in his forties with active or convalescent COVID-19.

V usage is TRBV5-4 and J usage is TRBJ2-2, with TRBD2 matching over 7 bases. The trim removed 1 base at V and 1 base at J, leaving 10 bases unmatched. The germline gives CDR1 SGHNT, CDR2 YYREEE (reference sequence). The CDR3 has 18 amino acids. CDR3 DNA: TGTGCCAGCAGCTTGATAGGGAGAACTAGCGAGAACACCGGGGAGCTGTTTTTT. As protein: CASSLIGRTSENTGELFF. The variable domain in full, with the rest retrieved from reference TRBV5-4 and TRBJ2-2, is ETGVTQSPTHLIKTRGQQVTLRCSSQSGHNTVSWYQQALGQGPQFIFQYYREEENGRGNFPPRFSGLQFPNYSSELNVNALELDDSALYLCASSLIGRTSENTGELFFGEGSRLTVL.

The chain uses TRBV11-2 and TRBJ2-5, with 13 bases matching TRBD2. This CDR3 is built from 17 residues. CDR1 is SGHAT and CDR2 is FQNNGV in the germline V gene. With 3 bases clipped from V and 2 bases from J, the junction kept 6 bases outside the gene matches. The CDR3 nucleotides are TGTGCCAGCAGCTTTCGGACTAGCGGGGGCCGGCAAGAGACCCAGTACTTC. Its translation: CASSFRTSGGRQETQYF.

The chain employs TRBV18 and TRBJ2-6; TRBD1 is a possible D gene (6 bases). CDR3 length equals 18 residues. Germline V gives CDR1 KGHSH, CDR2 LQKENI. Trimming removed 0 bases from V and 0 bases from J, with 12 bases in between. Here the CDR3 reads CASSPPLQGPSGANVLTF. The CDR3 DNA is TGTGCCAGCTCACCACCGTTACAGGGCCCCTCTGGGGCCAACGTCCTGACTTTC.

This chain links TRBV3-1 (or the pseudogene TRBV3-2) with TRBJ1-6, with D possibly matching TRBD1 (5 bases). CDR1 is LGHDT, CDR2 YNNKEL, per germline (reference sequence). V shed 1 base and J shed 10 bases, with 20 bases lying between them. The CDR3 runs 17 residues. In DNA, the CDR3 is TGTGCCAGCAGCCAAGTATCGTCGAGGGGCGCGGGATCACCCCTCCACTTT. Its translation: CASSQVSSRGAGSPLHF.

This chain connects TRBV6-5 to TRBJ1-5; D may be TRBD1 (5 bases). CDR1 is MNHEY and CDR2 is SVGAGI in the germline V gene. The CDR3 extends over 14 amino acids. V was trimmed by 5 bases and J by 9 bases, leaving 17 bases between them. CDR3 sequence reads: CASSRDSRGPPQHF. Here the CDR3 DNA reads TGTGCCAGCAGTAGGGACTCAAGGGGCCCGCCCCAGCATTTT.